The T cell receptor (beta chain) under discussion was sequenced for a study of cytomegalovirus exposure and HLA in healthy donors. About the study: Early released data had around 89 million unique TCRs, all coming from HLA-typed donors. Regarding the study as a whole: Sequencing depth across donors, presence/absence analyses assumed, was roughly uniform. The authors excluded some V segments, including TRBV6-2 and TRBV6-3, as indistinguishable.

Note on this clone: Its antigen is not known.

The PCR made use of 60 Vbeta and 13 Jbeta primers. Using immunoSEQ multiplex PCR, the repertoire was profiled, and TCRdb retains in-frame clones only, with some absent. The sample shows around 150,000 clones, roughly 87% of them seen only once. Deletions cut 5 bases from V and 4 bases from J, with 15 bases between. The germline V gene encodes CDR1 SGHTA and CDR2 FQGNSA. The CDR3 runs to 16 residues. Donors in the study were healthy people who gave bone marrow. The receptor comes from a man in his thirties or forties in good health and CMV-seropositive. The V and J genes are TRBV7-2 and TRBJ2-6, with D possibly being TRBD2 (5 bases). Specimen: PBMCs. This CDR3 reads CASSPSWVAGANVLTF. The CDR3 DNA reads as TGTGCCAGCAGCCCTAGCTGGGTGGCGGGGGCCAACGTCCTGACTTTC.